Detailed here is one T cell receptor beta chain. The sample is drawn from a study of follicular helper T cells after annual influenza vaccination. The time point was: 2014-2015 season, pre-vaccination. The method was immunoSEQ multiplex PCR; TCRdb's version includes in-frame clones alone and lacks a portion of them. This table has approximately 30,000 clones, about 82% appearing once. The specimen was CXCR5+ CD38- circulating T follicular helper cells from blood, collected on the day of influenza vaccination. Subset indicated: circulating Tfh, non-naive CD4+CXCR5+PD-1+ (ICOS+CD38+ or ICOS-CD38-). The clonotype comes from an adult who received the influenza vaccine.

The CDR3 sequence: CASSQVPGQGSYGYTF. CDR3 bases: TGTGCCAGCAGCCAAGTCCCGGGACAGGGTAGCTATGGCTACACCTTC. This chain connects TRBV14 to TRBJ1-2; 9 bases map to TRBD1. The CDR3 has 16 amino acids. The J segment lost 4 bases and the V segment lost 1 base, leaving 7 bases of the junction unmatched. CDR1 and CDR2 (germline): SGHDN, FVKESK. Filled out from reference TRBV14 and TRBJ1-2, the complete variable domain reads EAGVTQFPSHSVIEKGQTVTLRCDPISGHDNLYWYRRVMGKEIKFLLHFVKESKQDESGMPNNRFLAERTGGTYSTLKVQPAELEDSGVYFCASSQVPGQGSYGYTFGSGTRLTVV.